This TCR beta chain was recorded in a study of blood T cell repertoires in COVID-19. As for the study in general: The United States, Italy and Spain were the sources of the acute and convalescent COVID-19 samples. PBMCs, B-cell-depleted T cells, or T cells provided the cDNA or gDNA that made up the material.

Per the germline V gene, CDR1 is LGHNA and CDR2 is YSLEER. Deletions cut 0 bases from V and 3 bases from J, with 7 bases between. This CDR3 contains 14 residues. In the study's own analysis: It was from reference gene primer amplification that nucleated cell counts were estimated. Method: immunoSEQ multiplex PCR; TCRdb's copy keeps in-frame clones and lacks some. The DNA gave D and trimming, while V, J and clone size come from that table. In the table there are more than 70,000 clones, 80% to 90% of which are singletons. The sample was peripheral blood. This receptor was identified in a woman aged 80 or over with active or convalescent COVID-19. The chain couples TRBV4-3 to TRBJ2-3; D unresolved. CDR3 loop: CASSQDDMTDTQYF. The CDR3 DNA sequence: TGCGCCAGCAGCCAAGATGACATGACAGATACGCAGTATTTT.